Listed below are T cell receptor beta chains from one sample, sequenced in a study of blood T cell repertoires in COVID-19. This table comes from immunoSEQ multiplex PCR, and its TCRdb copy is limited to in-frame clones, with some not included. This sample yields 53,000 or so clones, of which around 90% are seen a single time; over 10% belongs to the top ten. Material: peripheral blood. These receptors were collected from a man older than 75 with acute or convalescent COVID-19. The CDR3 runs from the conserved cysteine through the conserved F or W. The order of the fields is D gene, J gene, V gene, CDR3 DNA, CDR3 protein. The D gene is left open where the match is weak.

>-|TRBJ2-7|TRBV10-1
TGCGCCAGCAGTGGACCCTCGACTTCCCGCTCCTACGAGCAGTACTTC
CASSGPSTSRSYEQYF
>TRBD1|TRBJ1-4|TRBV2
TGTGCCTCCCTCAGGGGGCCTAATGAAAAACTGTTTTTT
CASLRGPNEKLFF
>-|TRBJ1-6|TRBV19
TGTGCCACCGGGGGAGTCTATAATTCACCCCTCCACTTT
CATGGVYNSPLHF
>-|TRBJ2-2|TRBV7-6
TGTGCCAGCACCCAGGACTCACCGAACACCGGGGAGCTGTTTTTT
CASTQDSPNTGELFF
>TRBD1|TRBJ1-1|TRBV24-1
TGTGCCACCAGTGATGCCAGGACAGGCGTCATGAACACTGAAGCTTTCTTT
CATSDARTGVMNTEAFF
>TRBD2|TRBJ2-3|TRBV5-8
TGTGCCAGCAGCTGGAGGCTAGCGGGTATCACAGATACGCAGTATTTT
CASSWRLAGITDTQYF
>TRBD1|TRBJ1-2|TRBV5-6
TGTGCCAGCAGCTGGGCGGGACAGGGGACGAGGAGCACCTTC
CASSWAGQGTRSTF
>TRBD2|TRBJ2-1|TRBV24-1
TGTGCCACGAGTCCGGGGGGTTTTGTCGGGACTAGCGGCTACAATGAGCAGTTCTTC
CATSPGGFVGTSGYNEQFF
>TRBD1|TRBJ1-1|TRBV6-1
TGTGCCAGCAGCTCGACAGGGGGCGCTGAAGCTTTCTTT
CASSSTGGAEAFF
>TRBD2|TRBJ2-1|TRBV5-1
TGCGCCAGCAGCTTAACGGGGGGGTACAATGAGCAGTTCTTC
CASSLTGGYNEQFF
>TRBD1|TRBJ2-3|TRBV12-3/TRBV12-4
TGTGCCAGCAGCTCGGACAGGGTGACGCAGTATTTT
CASSSDRVTQYF
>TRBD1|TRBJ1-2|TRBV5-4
TGTGCCAGCAGCTTGGGACAGGGGATTATTAACTATGGCTACACCTTC
CASSLGQGIINYGYTF
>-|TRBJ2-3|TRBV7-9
TGTGCCAGCAGCCGCGGCCAAAGCACAGATACGCAGTATTTT
CASSRGQSTDTQYF
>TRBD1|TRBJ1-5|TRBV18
TGTGCCAGCTCAAAGAAAACAGGGGAAAATCAGCCCCAGCATTTT
CASSKKTGENQPQHF